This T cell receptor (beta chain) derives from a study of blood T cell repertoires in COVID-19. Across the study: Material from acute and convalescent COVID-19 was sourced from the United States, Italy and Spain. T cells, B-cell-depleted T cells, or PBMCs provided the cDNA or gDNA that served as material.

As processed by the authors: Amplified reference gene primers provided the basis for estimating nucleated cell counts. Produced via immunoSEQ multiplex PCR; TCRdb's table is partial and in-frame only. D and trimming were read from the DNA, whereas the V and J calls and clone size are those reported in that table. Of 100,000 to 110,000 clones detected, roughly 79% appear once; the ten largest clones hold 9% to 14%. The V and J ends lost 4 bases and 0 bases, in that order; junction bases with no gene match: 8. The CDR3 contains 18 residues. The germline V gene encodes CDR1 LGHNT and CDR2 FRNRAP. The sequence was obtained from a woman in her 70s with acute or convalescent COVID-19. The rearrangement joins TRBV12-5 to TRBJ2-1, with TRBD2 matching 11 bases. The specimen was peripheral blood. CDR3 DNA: TGTGCTAGTGGTTCGGGACTAGCGGCCGGAAGCTCCTACAATGAGCAGTTCTTC. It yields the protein CASGSGLAAGSSYNEQFF. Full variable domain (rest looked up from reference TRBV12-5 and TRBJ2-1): DARVTQTPRHKVTEMGQEVTMRCQPILGHNTVFWYRQTMMQGLELLAYFRNRAPLDDSGMPKDRFSAEMPDATLATLKIQPSEPRDSAVYFCASGSGLAAGSSYNEQFFGPGTRLTVL.